This section outlines one T cell receptor beta chain sequence together with its context. What it binds is unknown. The sample comes from a study of cytomegalovirus exposure and HLA in healthy donors. In the study overall: Falling in the Caucasian-associated ancestry cluster were roughly 86% of under 500 genotyped donors.

Germline values: CDR1 MNHEY, CDR2 SMNVEV (reference sequence). With 3 bases clipped from V and 6 bases from J, the junction kept 11 bases outside the gene matches. This CDR3 region has 16 residues. Findings and caveats of the study: Confirmation in vitro established that three CMV-associated chains were specific for CMV antigens.

PCR amplification relied on 60 Vbeta primers (plus 13 Jbeta primers). Libraries were prepared by immunoSEQ multiplex PCR; TCRdb keeps only in-frame clonotypes and omits some of them. In the table there are around 83,000 clones, roughly 73% of which are singletons. V is TRBV27 and J is TRBJ1-5, with TRBD1 matching over 7 bases. Sequencing input: PBMCs. The sequence came from a male donor in good health and CMV-seropositive. CDR3 amino acids: CASSFGSGGLGQPQHF. Written as DNA, the CDR3 is TGTGCCAGCAGTTTCGGGTCAGGGGGGCTTGGTCAGCCCCAGCATTTT.